The next 10 T cell receptor beta chains were all read from a single sample in a study of graft-versus-host responses after intestinal transplantation. The table came from immunoSEQ multiplex PCR; TCRdb's copy has only in-frame clones and leaves some out. The sample gives 25,000 to 30,000 clones, 85% to 95% of which show up once; approximately 0.77% is in the top ten. The sample here was PBMCs, taken around 70 days after intestinal transplant. The receptors originated from a human patient who received an intestinal transplant, so some T cells may come from the graft donor.

This chain connects TRBV10-1 to TRBJ2-6; D unresolved. Germline V lookup: CDR1 WNHNN, CDR2 SYGVQD (reference sequence). CDR3 length: 17 residues. Trimming cost V 3 bases and J 0 bases, with 12 bases left between them. CDR3 DNA: TGCGCCAGCAGTGACAGTTCCTCAAGCTCTGGGGCCAACGTCCTGACTTTC. Its protein product is CASSDSSSSSGANVLTF.

The V call is TRBV5-1, the J call TRBJ2-2; the match to TRBD2 covers 10 bases. The CDR3 runs to 17 residues. The germline gives CDR1 SGHRS, CDR2 YFSETQ. V lost 0 bases and J lost 4; bases outside the gene matches: 6. CDR3 amino acids: CASSLGTSGISTGELFF. Written as DNA, the CDR3 is TGCGCCAGCAGCTTGGGCACTAGCGGGATAAGCACCGGGGAGCTGTTTTTT.

The rearrangement joins TRBV13 to TRBJ2-1; D not certain. Trimming pared 4 bases from V and 8 bases from J, leaving 21 bases between. There are 16 residues in the CDR3. CDR1 is PRHDT, CDR2 FYEKMQ, per germline (reference sequence). The CDR3 DNA reads TGTGCCAGCAGCTCCCGCCGGATTCAGGTGAGGTATGAGCAGTTCTTC. It specifies CASSSRRIQVRYEQFF.

The chain recombines TRBV7-8 with TRBJ2-7; 7 nucleotides agree with TRBD2. Germline assignment: CDR1 SGHVS and CDR2 FQNEAQ. The CDR3 consists of 15 residues. V was clipped by 0 bases and J by 4 bases; unmatched bases: 6. In DNA form, the CDR3 reads TGTGCCAGCAGCTTAGCGGCGGGGGTCCTTTACGAGCAGTACTTC. Encoded protein: CASSLAAGVLYEQYF.

The chain couples TRBV14 to TRBJ2-3, with 7 positions matching TRBD2. Germline CDR1 reads SGHDN; CDR2 reads FVKESK. V was pared by 1 base and J by 6 bases, with 22 bases of the junction left unmatched. The CDR3 spans 20 residues. The CDR3 is CASSQGYRAPVSRGRDTQYF. CDR3 DNA sequence: TGTGCCAGCAGCCAAGGATATAGAGCGCCCGTTTCGCGGGGGAGGGATACGCAGTATTTT. Full variable domain (outside the CDR3, taken from reference TRBV14 and TRBJ2-3): EAGVTQFPSHSVIEKGQTVTLRCDPISGHDNLYWYRRVMGKEIKFLLHFVKESKQDESGMPNNRFLAERTGGTYSTLKVQPAELEDSGVYFCASSQGYRAPVSRGRDTQYFGPGTRLTVL.

This chain joins TRBV5-1 and TRBJ1-1, with 9 bases that match TRBD1. The CDR3 is 15 amino acids. In germline, CDR1 is SGHRS, CDR2 YFSETQ. V lost 2 bases and J lost 6; bases outside the gene matches: 8. The CDR3 DNA reads TGCGCCAGCAGCTTTTCGGGACAGGGAGTCTCTGAAGCTTTCTTT. Protein sequence: CASSFSGQGVSEAFF.

The rearrangement links TRBV18 to TRBJ1-2; D ambiguous. The CDR3 totals 14 residues. V lost 3 bases, J lost 3 bases, and 11 bases lay in between. In germline, CDR1 is KGHSH, CDR2 LQKENI. CDR3 in DNA: TGTGCCAGCTCACCCCTAGGAAATCACTATGGCTACACCTTC. Translated: CASSPLGNHYGYTF.

V is TRBV27 and J is TRBJ2-1; D perhaps matches TRBD1 (6 bases). The CDR3 length is 14 residues. Germline values: CDR1 MNHEY, CDR2 SMNVEV (reference sequence). The V gene lost 9 bases and the J gene lost 2 bases, with 14 bases spanning the gap. CDR3 residues: CASSFSGAYNEQFF. The CDR3 nucleotides read TGTGCCAGTTCTTTTTCAGGGGCCTACAATGAGCAGTTCTTC.

The chain carries TRBV29-1 and TRBJ2-1, with no clear D. The CDR3 is made up of 16 amino acids. V was clipped by 0 bases and J by 1 base, with 13 bases between them. Germline lookup yields CDR1 SQVTM and CDR2 ANQGSEA. The CDR3 region is CSVEDQGRKSYNEQFF. CDR3 bases: TGCAGCGTTGAAGATCAAGGCCGGAAGTCCTACAATGAGCAGTTCTTC.

The chain employs TRBV30 and TRBJ1-2; perhaps TRBD1 as D (5 bases). The length of the CDR3 is 11 residues. Germline V lookup: CDR1 GTSNPN, CDR2 SVGIG (reference sequence). V lost 1 base and J lost 9, with 9 bases in between. The CDR3 protein is CAWSAGTSYTF. CDR3 coding DNA: TGTGCCTGGAGTGCCGGGACGAGCTACACCTTC.